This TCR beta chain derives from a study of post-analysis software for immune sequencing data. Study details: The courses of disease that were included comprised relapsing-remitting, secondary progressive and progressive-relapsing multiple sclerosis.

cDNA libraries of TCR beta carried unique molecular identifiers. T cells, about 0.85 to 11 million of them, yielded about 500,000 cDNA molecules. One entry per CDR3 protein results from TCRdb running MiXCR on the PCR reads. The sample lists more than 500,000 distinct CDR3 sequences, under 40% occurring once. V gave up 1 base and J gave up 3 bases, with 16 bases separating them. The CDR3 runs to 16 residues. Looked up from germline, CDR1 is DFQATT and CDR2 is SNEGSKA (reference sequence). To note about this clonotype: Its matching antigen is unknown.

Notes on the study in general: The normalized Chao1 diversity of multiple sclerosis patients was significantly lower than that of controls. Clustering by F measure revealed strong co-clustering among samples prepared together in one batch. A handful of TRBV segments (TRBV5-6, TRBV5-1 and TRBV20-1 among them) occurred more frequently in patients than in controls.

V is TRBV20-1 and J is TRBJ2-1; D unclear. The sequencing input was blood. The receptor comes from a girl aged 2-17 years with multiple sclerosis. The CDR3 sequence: CSARGGDLVSYNEQFF. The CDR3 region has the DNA TGCAGTGCTAGAGGGGGTGATCTGGTAAGCTACAATGAGCAGTTCTTC.